This T cell receptor (beta chain) was found in a study of blood T cell repertoires in COVID-19. Study-level background: Sites in the United States, Italy and Spain provided acute and convalescent COVID-19 samples. Sources were T cells, B-cell-depleted T cells, or PBMCs; the material itself was cDNA or gDNA.

Recruited during active infection, patients (from Seattle) were subsequently followed longitudinally. Methods used by the authors: Reference gene primer amplification yielded estimated nucleated cell counts. TCRdb's table, derived via immunoSEQ multiplex PCR, lists solely in-frame clones and lacks some. D and trimming come from the DNA, and the V and J calls and clone size come from that table. The sample has about 170,000 clones, around nine tenths seen once. Sequencing was carried out using peripheral blood. This clonotype was sampled from a woman of 80 years or more with COVID-19, enrolled during active disease.

The CDR3 DNA reads TGCAGTGCTAGTACGCTAGCGGGAGTGGATACGCAGTATTTT. It translates to CSASTLAGVDTQYF. J is TRBJ2-3 and V is TRBV20-1; 10 bases fit TRBD2. The ends lost 3 bases at V and 6 bases at J; junction bases unmatched: 6. CDR1 and CDR2 (germline): DFQATT, SNEGSKA (reference sequence). The CDR3 consists of 14 residues.